This T cell receptor beta chain was identified during a study of OX40 agonist ivuxolimab in advanced cancers. Whole-study context: Every 2 weeks, patients got intravenous ivuxolimab at one of six dose levels (0.01-10 mg/kg). Prior anti-PD-1, anti-PD-L1 or anti-CTLA-4 therapy did not bar entry, and 30% to 40% had some. Study outcomes and limitations: At doses 0.1 to 3.0 mg/kg, CD4+ and CD8+ clones expanded. Certain nonresponders additionally had low normalized T-cell clonal expansion.

CDR3 length: 15 residues. Germline V gives CDR1 LGHNA, CDR2 YSLEER. Trimming cost V 0 bases and J 3 bases, with 11 bases left between them. The repertoire was sequenced with immunoSEQ multiplex PCR; TCRdb's copy has only in-frame clones and lacks some. The table records about 12,000 clones, roughly 77% of them present only once. For this clone: What it recognizes is unknown.

This specimen was CD4+ or CD8+ T cells sorted from blood, taken in a trial of the OX40 agonist ivuxolimab. The J gene is TRBJ1-1, the V gene TRBV4-3; D not resolved. The receptor was derived from an adult with an advanced solid tumor such as melanoma, head and neck, liver or kidney cancer. The CDR3 bases are TGCGCCAGCAGCCAAGATGATGATTATTACACTGAAGCTTTCTTT. Protein product: CASSQDDDYYTEAFF.